This record covers a single T cell receptor beta chain. TCRdb's table, derived via immunoSEQ multiplex PCR, lists solely in-frame clones and lacks some. Found here are more than 40,000 clones, 88% of them singletons; the top ten hold 14%. Germline assignment: CDR1 SEHNR and CDR2 FQNEAQ (reference sequence). The V segment lost 2 bases and the J segment 2 bases; nucleotides outside the gene matches: 4. The CDR3 totals 17 residues. This sample stems from a study of PD-L1 blockade in urothelial cancer. Study information: Blood drawn 3 weeks (second dose) and 6 weeks after treatment start was analyzed.

The TCR sequence derives from an older woman with urothelial cancer. The specimen was PBMCs, collected around atezolizumab (anti-PD-L1) treatment. The chain couples TRBV7-9 to TRBJ2-3; TRBD2 matches at 13 bases. The CDR3 region is CASSLPTSGRVTDTQYF. CDR3 coding DNA: TGTGCCAGCAGCTTACCCACTAGCGGGAGGGTCACAGATACGCAGTATTTT.